This TCR beta chain was obtained from a study of T cell repertoires in cytomegalovirus infection. Study-level information: Both a matching HLA type and CMV infection were indicated by public TCR beta signatures. Study results and limitations: There were carriers of CMV plus the relevant HLA, and cumulative public TCR beta family frequency identified them. In two of eight donors, the top clonotype was HLA-C-restricted CMV-specific.

The V end lost 0 bases, the J end lost 3 bases, and 11 bases lay between the germline ends. Germline V gene lookup returns CDR1 MDHEN and CDR2 SYDVKM. The CDR3 is made up of 15 amino acids. TCRdb analysed the reads with MiXCR anew, one entry per CDR3 protein. The sample consists of about 230,000 distinct CDR3 sequences, 22% of them appearing once. This clonotype was detected only a few times. What it binds is unknown. V gene TRBV28 combines with J gene TRBJ2-5; D is unclear. The source is a human donor in good health (CMV status not recorded). Some clones in this sample may be carry-over from other donors' samples. The sequenced sample was CD8+ T cells from PBMCs. The CDR3, as DNA: TGTGCCAGCAGTTTATGGGGCTCGACGGAAGAGACCCAGTACTTC. The encoded protein is CASSLWGSTEETQYF. The variable domain in full, completed from reference TRBV28 and TRBJ2-5, reads DVKVTQSSRYLVKRTGEKVFLECVQDMDHENMFWYRQDPGLGLRLIYFSYDVKMKEKGDIPEGYSVSREKKERFSLILESASTNQTSMYLCASSLWGSTEETQYFGPGTRLLVL.